This TCR beta chain was obtained from a study of CD8 T cells in Susac syndrome. Trimming took 4 bases from V and 11 from J, leaving 9 bases between them. Germline V gives CDR1 DFQATT, CDR2 SNEGSKA (reference sequence). CDR3 length: 10 residues. Random hexamers served to reverse transcribe roughly 0.5 to 1 ug RNA. Each CDR3 protein is one row after TCRdb ran MiXCR on the immunoSEQ multiplex PCR reads. The sample contains 70,000 to 85,000 distinct CDR3 sequences, around 96% of which appear only once. Sequencing input: CD8+ T cells from PBMCs. The clonotype was recovered from a human donor with Susac syndrome. The chain carries TRBV20-1 and TRBJ1-5; no firm D call. The CDR3 DNA sequence: TGCAGTGCTATCCACAATACCCAGCATTTT. It translates to CSAIHNTQHF.